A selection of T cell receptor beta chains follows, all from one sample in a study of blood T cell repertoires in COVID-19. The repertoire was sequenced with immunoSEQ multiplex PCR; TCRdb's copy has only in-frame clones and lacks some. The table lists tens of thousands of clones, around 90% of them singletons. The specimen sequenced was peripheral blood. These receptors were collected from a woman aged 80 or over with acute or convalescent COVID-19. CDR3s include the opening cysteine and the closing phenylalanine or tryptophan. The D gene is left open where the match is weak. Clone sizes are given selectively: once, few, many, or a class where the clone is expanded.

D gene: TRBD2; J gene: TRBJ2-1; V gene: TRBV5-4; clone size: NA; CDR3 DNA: TGTGCCAGCAGAACCCTTAGTGGGAGGGCCGGGAATGAGCAGTTCTTC; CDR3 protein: CASRTLSGRAGNEQFF
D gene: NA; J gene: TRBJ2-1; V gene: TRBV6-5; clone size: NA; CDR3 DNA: TGTGCCAGCACCGGACTTTACAATGAGCAGTTCTTC; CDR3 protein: CASTGLYNEQFF
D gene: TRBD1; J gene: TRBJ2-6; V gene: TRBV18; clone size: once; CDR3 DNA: TGTGCCAGCTCACCACCCGGACAGGAATATCTCTCTGGGGCCAACGTCCTGACTTTC; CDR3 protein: CASSPPGQEYLSGANVLTF
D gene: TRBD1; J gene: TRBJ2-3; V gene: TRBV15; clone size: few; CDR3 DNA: TGTGCCACCAGTCGGGACAGGGGCACAGATACGCAGTATTTT; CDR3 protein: CATSRDRGTDTQYF
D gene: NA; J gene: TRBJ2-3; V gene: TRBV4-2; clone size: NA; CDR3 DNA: TGTGCCAGCAGCCAAGATAGTGGACTCAGCACAGATACGCAGTATTTT; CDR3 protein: CASSQDSGLSTDTQYF
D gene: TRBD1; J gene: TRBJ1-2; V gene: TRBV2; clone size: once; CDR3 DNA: TGTGCCAGCAGTGTGCAGGGGGCGAGGTATGGCTACACCTTC; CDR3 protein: CASSVQGARYGYTF
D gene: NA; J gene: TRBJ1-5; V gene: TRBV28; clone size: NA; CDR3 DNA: TGTGCCAGCGGCATCAACGTCGTCGGGTACAATCAGCCCCAGCATTTT; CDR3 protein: CASGINVVGYNQPQHF
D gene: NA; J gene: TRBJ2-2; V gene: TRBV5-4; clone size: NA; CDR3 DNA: TGTGCCAGCGGGAGCTATGGCAGGGGCACCGGGGAGCTGTTTTTT; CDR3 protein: CASGSYGRGTGELFF
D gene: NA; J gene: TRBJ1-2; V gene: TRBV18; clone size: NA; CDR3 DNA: TGTGCCAGCTCACCTCAGGGGAACTATGGCTACACCTTC; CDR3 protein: CASSPQGNYGYTF
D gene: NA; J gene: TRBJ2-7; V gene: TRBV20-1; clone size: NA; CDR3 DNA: TGCAGTGCCAGTCCCTCGATAGCCTACGAGCAGTACTTC; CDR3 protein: CSASPSIAYEQYF
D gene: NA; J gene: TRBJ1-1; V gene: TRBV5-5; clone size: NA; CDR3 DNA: TGTGCCAGCAGCTTGGTCGGTATGAACACTGAAGCTTTCTTT; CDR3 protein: CASSLVGMNTEAFF
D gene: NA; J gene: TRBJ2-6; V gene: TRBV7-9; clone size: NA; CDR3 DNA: TGTGCCAGCAGCTTCCGCTCTGGGGCCAACGTCCTGACTTTC; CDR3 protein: CASSFRSGANVLTF
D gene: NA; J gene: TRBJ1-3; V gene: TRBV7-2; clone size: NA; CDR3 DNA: TGTGCCAGCAGCTTAGTGGCAAGCTCTGGAAACACCATATATTTT; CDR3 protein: CASSLVASSGNTIYF
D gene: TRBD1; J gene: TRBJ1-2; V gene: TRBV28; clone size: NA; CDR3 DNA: TGTGCCAGCAGGTATCCGGGACAGGGAACAGGCTACACCTTC; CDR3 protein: CASRYPGQGTGYTF
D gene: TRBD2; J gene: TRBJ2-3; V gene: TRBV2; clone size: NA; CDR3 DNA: TGTGCCAGCAGTGAAGCCGGACTAGCGGGAGGGCCGTCTGCAGATACGCAGTATTTT; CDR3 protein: CASSEAGLAGGPSADTQYF
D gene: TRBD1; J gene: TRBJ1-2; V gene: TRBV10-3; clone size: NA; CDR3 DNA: TGTGCCATCAGTGAGTCTTCACCCTTTAGGACAGGGCTTATTTCGTATGGCTACACCTTC; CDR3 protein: CAISESSPFRTGLISYGYTF
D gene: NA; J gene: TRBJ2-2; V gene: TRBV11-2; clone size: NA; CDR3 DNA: TGTGCCAGCAGTTTTAGAGGCGACACCGGGGAGCTGTTTTTT; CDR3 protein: CASSFRGDTGELFF
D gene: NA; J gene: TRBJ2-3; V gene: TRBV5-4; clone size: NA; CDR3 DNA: TGTGCCAGCAGCCGTGGCCTGTCGGGGTCCGCAGATACGCAGTATTTT; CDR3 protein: CASSRGLSGSADTQYF
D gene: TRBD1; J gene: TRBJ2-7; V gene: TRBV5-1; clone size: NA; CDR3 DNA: TGCGCCAGCAGCCCCGGGACAGCAACCTACGAGCAGTACTTC; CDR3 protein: CASSPGTATYEQYF
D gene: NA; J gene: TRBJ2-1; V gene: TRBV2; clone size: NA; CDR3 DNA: TGTGCCAGCAGATCGGGAGGGACAGGGAGGAATGAGCAGTTCTTC; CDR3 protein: CASRSGGTGRNEQFF
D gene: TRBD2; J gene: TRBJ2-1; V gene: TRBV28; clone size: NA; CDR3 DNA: TGTGCCAGCAGTTCCTCGGGACTAGGAATAGGGGGTGCGTACAATGAGCAGTTCTTC; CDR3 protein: CASSSSGLGIGGAYNEQFF
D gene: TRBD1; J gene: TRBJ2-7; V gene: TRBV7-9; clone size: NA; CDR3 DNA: TGTGCCAGCAGCTTAGGGACAGGTTCCTACGAGCAGTACTTC; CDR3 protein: CASSLGTGSYEQYF
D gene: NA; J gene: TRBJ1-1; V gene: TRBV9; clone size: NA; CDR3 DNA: TGTGCCAGCAGCGCGGGGGGGACACGAAACACTGAAGCTTTCTTT; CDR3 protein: CASSAGGTRNTEAFF
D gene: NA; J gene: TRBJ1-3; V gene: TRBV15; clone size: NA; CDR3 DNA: TGTGCCACCAGCGGGACAAGGCAATCCTCTGGAAACACCATATATTTT; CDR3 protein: CATSGTRQSSGNTIYF
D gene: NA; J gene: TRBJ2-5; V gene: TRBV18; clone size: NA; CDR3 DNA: TGTGCCAGCTCACGGATAAGCGGAGAGACCCAGTACTTC; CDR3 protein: CASSRISGETQYF
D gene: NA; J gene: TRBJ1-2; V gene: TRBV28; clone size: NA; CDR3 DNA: TGTGCCAGCAGCCTCAGGGATGTCTATGGCTACACCTTC; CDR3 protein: CASSLRDVYGYTF
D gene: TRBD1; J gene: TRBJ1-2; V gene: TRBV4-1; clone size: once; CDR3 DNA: TGCGCCAGCAGCCAAGATATAGGGGGCCGCTATGGCTACACCTTC; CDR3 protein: CASSQDIGGRYGYTF
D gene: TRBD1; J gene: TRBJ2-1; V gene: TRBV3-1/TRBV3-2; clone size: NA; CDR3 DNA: TGTGCCAGCAGCCCTACAGGGGGTGTATACAATGAGCAGTTCTTC; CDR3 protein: CASSPTGGVYNEQFF
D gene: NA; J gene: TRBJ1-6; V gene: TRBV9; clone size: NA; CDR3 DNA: TGTGCCAGCAGTGAGGCCCAGGGCCTTGACAATTCACCCCTCCACTTT; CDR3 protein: CASSEAQGLDNSPLHF
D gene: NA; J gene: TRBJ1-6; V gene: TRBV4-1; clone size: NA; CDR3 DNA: TGCGCCAGCAGCCAAGATACGGTTTCACCCCTCCACTTT; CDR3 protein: CASSQDTVSPLHF
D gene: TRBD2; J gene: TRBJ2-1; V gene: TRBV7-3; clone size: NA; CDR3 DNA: TGTGCCAGCAGCTTAACACTAGCGGGTAACTCCTACAATGAGCAGTTCTTC; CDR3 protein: CASSLTLAGNSYNEQFF
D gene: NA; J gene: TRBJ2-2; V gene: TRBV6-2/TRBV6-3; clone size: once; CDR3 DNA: TGTGCCAGCAGTTTTACAATGGGGGGCACCGGGGAGCTGTTTTTT; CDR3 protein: CASSFTMGGTGELFF
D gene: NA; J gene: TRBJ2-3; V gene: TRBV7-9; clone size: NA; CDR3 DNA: TGTGCCAGCAGCTTAGGGCAGGGTGGGTCAGATACGCAGTATTTT; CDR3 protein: CASSLGQGGSDTQYF
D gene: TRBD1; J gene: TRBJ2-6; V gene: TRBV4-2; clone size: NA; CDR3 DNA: TGTGCCAGCAGCCGACAGGGGCAGGCGGGGGCCAACGTCCTGACTTTC; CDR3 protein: CASSRQGQAGANVLTF
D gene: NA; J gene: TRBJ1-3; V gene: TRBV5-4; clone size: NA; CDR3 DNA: TGTGCCAGCAGCTCCAGGGATAGAAGAAACACCATATATTTT; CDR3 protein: CASSSRDRRNTIYF
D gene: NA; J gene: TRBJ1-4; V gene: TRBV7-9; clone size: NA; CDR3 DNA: TGTGCCAGCAGCCCAATTGCAACTAATGAAAAACTGTTTTTT; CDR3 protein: CASSPIATNEKLFF
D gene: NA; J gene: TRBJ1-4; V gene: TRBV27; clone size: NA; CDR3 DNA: TGTGCCAGCAGTTTCTCCGGGTCAAAACTGTTTTTT; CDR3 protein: CASSFSGSKLFF
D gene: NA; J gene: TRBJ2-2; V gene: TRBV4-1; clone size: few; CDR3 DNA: TGCGCCAGCAGCCAAACCCAATTGGGGGGAACCGGGGAGCTGTTTTTT; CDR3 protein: CASSQTQLGGTGELFF
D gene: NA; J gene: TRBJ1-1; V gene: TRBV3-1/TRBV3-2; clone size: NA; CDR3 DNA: TGTGCCAGCAGCCAGTTTGTGACCCAGGGCACTGAAGCTTTCTTT; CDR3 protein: CASSQFVTQGTEAFF
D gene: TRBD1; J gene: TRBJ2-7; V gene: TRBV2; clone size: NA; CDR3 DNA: TGTGCCAGCAGTGAATCAGGGGGCCACGAGCAGTACTTC; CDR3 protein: CASSESGGHEQYF
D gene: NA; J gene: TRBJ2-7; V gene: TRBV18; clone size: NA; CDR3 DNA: TGTGCCAGCTCACCCGCGACTAGTCCCGAGCAGTACTTC; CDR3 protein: CASSPATSPEQYF
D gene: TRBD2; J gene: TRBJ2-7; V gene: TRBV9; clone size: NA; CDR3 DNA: TGTGCCAGCAGCGCAGACCTAGCGGGGGTCAACGAGCAGTACTTC; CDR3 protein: CASSADLAGVNEQYF
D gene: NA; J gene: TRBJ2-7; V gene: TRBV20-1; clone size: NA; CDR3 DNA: TGCAGTGCTAGTGACAGGATGACCTACGAGCAGTACTTC; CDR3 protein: CSASDRMTYEQYF
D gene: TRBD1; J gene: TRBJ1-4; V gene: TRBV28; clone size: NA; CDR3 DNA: TGTGCCAGCAGTGCCCACAGGGGGGCAACTAATGAAAAACTGTTTTTT; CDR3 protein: CASSAHRGATNEKLFF
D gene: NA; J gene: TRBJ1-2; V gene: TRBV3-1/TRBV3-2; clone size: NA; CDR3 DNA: TGTGCCAGCAGCCCAACTACCAGACGGGGTTCAAACTATGGCTACACCTTC; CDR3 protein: CASSPTTRRGSNYGYTF
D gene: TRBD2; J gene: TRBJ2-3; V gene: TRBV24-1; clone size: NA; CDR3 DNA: TGTGCCACCAGTGGCCGCGGGGGGGGCACAGATACGCAGTATTTT; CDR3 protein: CATSGRGGGTDTQYF
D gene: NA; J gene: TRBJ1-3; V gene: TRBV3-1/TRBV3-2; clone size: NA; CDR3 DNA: TGTGCCAGCAGCCAAGAGGCCGGGGGAAACACCATATATTTT; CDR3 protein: CASSQEAGGNTIYF
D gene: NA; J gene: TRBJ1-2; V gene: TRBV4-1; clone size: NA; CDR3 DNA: TGCGCCAGCAGCCAAGGGGGGCCAGCTAACTATGGCTACACCTTC; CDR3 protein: CASSQGGPANYGYTF
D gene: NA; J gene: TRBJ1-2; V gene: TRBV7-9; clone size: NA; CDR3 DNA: TGTGCCAGCACCCTAGAGGGCAGCTATGGCTACACCTTC; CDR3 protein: CASTLEGSYGYTF
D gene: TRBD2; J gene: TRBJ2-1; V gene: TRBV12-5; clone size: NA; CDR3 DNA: TGTGCTAGTGGTTTCCTAGCGGGGAGTTACAATGAGCAGTTCTTC; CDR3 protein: CASGFLAGSYNEQFF
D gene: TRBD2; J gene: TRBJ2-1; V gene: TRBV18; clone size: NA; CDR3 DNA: TGTGCCAGCTCACGGCCCGGGACTAAGGAGGGTGAGCAGTTCTTC; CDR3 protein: CASSRPGTKEGEQFF
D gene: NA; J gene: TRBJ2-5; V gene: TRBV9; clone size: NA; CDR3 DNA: TGTGCCAGCAGCGTAGGGACAGCTCAAGAGACCCAGTACTTC; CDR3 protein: CASSVGTAQETQYF
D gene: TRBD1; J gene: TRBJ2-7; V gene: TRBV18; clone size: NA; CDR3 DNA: TGTGCCAGCTCACCCGTACAGGGGCAGGGGTACGAGCAGTACTTC; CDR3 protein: CASSPVQGQGYEQYF
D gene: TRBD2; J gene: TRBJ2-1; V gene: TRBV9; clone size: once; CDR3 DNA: TGTGCCAGCGGGACGCTAGCGGGAGTGGATGAGCAGTTCTTC; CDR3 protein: CASGTLAGVDEQFF
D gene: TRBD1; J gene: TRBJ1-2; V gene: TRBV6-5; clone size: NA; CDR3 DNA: TGTGCCAGCAGCATGAACACAGGGGACTACTATGGCTACACCTTC; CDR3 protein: CASSMNTGDYYGYTF